The T cell receptor (beta chain) described here comes from a study of response to subunit inactivated influenza vaccine. V was pared by 2 bases and J by 5 bases, with 5 bases of the junction left unmatched. The CDR3 consists of 15 residues. The germline V gene has CDR1 MNHEY and CDR2 SVGAGI. TCRdb recomputed calls from the RT-PCR reads with MiXCR, one row per CDR3 protein. Among about 540,000 distinct CDR3 sequences listed, under 25% were seen once. The sample was also reused in another study, on T cells expressing NK-cell markers. That paper notes: Researchers built TCR beta cDNA using 5'RACE template switching with UMIs.

The sequence was obtained from a man aged 45-60 years who received an inactivated influenza vaccine. Here the sequenced sample was CD4+ T cells sorted from PBMCs, taken roughly 13 days after vaccination. The V and J genes are TRBV6-5 and TRBJ2-2, with 7 bases fitting TRBD1. CDR3 region: CASSYDRARTGELFF. As DNA, the CDR3 is TGTGCCAGCAGTTACGACAGGGCCAGGACCGGGGAGCTGTTTTTT.